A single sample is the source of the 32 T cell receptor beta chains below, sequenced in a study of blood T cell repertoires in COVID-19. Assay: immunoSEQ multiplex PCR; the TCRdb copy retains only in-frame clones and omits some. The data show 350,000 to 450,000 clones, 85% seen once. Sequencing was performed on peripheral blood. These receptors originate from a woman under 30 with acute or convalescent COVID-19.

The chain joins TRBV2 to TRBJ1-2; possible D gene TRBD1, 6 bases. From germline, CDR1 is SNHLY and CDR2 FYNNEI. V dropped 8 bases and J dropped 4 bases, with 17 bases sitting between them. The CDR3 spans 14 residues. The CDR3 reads CASGWPGEGYGYTF. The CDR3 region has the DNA TGTGCCAGCGGGTGGCCAGGGGAGGGCTATGGCTACACCTTC.

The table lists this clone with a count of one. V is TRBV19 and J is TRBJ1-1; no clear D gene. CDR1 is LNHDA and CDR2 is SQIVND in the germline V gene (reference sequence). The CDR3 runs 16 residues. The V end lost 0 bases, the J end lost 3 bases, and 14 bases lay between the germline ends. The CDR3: CASSIDHRELDTEAFF. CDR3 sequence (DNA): TGTGCCAGTAGTATAGATCACCGGGAGTTAGACACTGAAGCTTTCTTT.

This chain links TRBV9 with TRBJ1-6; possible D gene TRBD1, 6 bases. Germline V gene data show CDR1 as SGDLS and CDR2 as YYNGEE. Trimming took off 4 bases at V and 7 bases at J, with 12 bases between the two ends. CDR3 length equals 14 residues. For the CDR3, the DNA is TGTGCCAGCAGCAGAGGGACACAAAATTCACCCCTCCACTTT. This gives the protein CASSRGTQNSPLHF.

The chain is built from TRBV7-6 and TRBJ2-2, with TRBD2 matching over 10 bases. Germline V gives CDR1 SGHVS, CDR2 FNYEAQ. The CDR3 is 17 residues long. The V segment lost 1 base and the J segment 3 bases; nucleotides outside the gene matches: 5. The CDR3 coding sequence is TGTGCCAGCAGCTTAGGGACTAGCGGAGAGTACACCGGGGAGCTGTTTTTT. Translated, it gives CASSLGTSGEYTGELFF.

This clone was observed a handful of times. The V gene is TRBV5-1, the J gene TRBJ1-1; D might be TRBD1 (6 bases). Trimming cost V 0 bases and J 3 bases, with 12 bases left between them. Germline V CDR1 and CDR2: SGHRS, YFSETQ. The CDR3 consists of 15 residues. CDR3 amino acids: CASSLDTGLDTEAFF. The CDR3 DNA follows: TGCGCCAGCAGCTTGGACACAGGGTTGGACACTGAAGCTTTCTTT. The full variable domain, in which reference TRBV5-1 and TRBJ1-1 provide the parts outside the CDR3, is KAGVTQTPRYLIKTRGQQVTLSCSPISGHRSVSWYQQTPGQGLQFLFEYFSETQRNKGNFPGRFSGRQFSNSRSEMNVSTLELGDSALYLCASSLDTGLDTEAFFGQGTRLTVV.

CDR3 sequence (DNA): TGTGCCAGCAGTTTGGACAGGTCCCCCGAGCAGTACTTC. It codes for CASSLDRSPEQYF. The J gene is TRBJ2-7, the V gene TRBV11-2; 7 bases are a match to TRBD1. This CDR3 contains 13 residues. Germline V gives CDR1 SGHAT, CDR2 FQNNGV. With 6 bases clipped from V and 6 bases from J, the junction kept 8 bases outside the gene matches.

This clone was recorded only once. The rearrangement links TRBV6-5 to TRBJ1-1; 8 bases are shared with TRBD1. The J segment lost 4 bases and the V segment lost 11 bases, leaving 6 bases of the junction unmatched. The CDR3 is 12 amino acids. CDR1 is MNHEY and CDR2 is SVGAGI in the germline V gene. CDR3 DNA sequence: TGTGCCTCCCATACAGGGGGCACTGAAGCTTTCTTT. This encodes CASHTGGTEAFF.

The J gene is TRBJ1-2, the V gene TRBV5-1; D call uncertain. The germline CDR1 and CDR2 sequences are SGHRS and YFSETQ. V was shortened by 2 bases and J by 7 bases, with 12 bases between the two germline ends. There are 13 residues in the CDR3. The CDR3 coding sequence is TGCGCCAGCAGCTTTCAGAGCGGTGGTGGCTACACCTTC. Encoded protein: CASSFQSGGGYTF.

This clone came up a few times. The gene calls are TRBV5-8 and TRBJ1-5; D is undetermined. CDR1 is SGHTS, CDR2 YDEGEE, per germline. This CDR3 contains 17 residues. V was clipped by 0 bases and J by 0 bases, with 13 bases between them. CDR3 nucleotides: TGTGCCAGCAGCTTGGCTACCGGTGATTATAGCAATCAGCCCCAGCATTTT. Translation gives CASSLATGDYSNQPQHF.

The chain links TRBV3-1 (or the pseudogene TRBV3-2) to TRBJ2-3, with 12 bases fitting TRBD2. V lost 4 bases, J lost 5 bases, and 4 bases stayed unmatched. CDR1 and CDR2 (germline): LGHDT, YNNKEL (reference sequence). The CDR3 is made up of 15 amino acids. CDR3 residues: CASSPRTSGIDTQYF. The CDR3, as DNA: TGTGCCAGCAGCCCTCGGACTAGCGGGATAGATACGCAGTATTTT.

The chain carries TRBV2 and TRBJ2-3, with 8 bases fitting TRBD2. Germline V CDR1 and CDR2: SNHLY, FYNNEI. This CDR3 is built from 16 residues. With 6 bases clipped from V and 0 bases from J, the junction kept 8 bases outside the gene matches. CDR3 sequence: CASRAELAASTDTQYF. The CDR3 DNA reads TGTGCCAGCAGGGCAGAACTAGCGGCGAGCACAGATACGCAGTATTTT.

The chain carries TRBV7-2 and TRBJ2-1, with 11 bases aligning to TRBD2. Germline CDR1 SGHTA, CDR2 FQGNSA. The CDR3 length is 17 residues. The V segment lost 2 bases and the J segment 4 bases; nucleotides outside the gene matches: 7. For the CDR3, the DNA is TGTGCCAGCAGCTTACACTTTAGCGGGGGGGTTTACAATGAGCAGTTCTTC. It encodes CASSLHFSGGVYNEQFF. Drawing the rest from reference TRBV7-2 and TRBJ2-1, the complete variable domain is GAGVSQSPSNKVTEKGKDVELRCDPISGHTALYWYRQSLGQGLEFLIYFQGNSAPDKSGLPSDRFSAERTGGSVSTLTIQRTQQEDSAVYLCASSLHFSGGVYNEQFFGPGTRLTVL.

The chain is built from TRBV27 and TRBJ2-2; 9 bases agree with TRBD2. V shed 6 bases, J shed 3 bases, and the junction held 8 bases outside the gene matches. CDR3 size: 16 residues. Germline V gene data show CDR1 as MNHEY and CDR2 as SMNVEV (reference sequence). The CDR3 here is CASSPLAGVYTGELFF. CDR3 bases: TGTGCCAGCAGCCCCTTAGCGGGAGTGTACACCGGGGAGCTGTTTTTT.

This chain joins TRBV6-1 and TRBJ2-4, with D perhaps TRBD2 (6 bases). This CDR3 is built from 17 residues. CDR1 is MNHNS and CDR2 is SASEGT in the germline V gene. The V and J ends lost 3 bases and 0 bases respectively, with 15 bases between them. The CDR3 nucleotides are TGTGCCAGCAGTGACCCACCGGGACTTCTAGCCAAAAACATTCAGTACTTC. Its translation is CASSDPPGLLAKNIQYF.

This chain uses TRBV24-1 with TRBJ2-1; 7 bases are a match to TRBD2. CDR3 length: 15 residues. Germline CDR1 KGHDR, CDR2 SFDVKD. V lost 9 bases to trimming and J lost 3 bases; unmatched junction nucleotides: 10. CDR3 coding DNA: TGTGCCACCTCCGGGTGGAGCGGGAACTACAATGAGCAGTTCTTC. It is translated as CATSGWSGNYNEQFF.

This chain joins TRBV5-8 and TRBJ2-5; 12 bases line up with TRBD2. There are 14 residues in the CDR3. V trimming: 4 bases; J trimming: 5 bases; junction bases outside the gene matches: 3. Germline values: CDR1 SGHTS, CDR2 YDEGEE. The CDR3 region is CASSASGRVETQYF. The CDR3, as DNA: TGTGCCAGCAGCGCTAGCGGGAGGGTGGAGACCCAGTACTTC.

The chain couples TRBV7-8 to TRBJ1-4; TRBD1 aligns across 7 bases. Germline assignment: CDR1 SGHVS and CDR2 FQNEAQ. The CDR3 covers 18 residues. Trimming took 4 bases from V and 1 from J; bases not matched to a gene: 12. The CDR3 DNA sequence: TGTGCCAGCAGCTCCCGGACAGGCTTTACTCTAACTAATGAAAAACTGTTTTTT. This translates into CASSSRTGFTLTNEKLFF.

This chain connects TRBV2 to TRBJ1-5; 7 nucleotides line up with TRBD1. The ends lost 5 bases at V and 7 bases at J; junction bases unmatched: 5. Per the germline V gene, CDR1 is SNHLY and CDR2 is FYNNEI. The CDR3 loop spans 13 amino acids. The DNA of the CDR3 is TGTGCCAGCAGTAGGGACAGCTGGCAGCCCCAGCATTTT. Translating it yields CASSRDSWQPQHF.

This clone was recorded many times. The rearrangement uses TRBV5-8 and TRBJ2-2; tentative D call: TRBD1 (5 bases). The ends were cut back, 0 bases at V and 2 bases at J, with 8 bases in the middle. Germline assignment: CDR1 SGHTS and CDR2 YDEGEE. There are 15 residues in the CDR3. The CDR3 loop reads CASSLVQGNTGELFF. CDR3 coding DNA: TGTGCCAGCAGCTTGGTTCAGGGAAACACCGGGGAGCTGTTTTTT.

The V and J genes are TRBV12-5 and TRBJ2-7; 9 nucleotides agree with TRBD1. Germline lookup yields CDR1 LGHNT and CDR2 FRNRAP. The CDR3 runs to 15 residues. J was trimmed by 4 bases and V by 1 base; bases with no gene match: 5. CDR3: CASGLALDRGYEQYF. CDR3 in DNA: TGTGCTAGTGGTTTGGCACTGGACAGGGGTTACGAGCAGTACTTC. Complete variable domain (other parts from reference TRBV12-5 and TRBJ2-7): DARVTQTPRHKVTEMGQEVTMRCQPILGHNTVFWYRQTMMQGLELLAYFRNRAPLDDSGMPKDRFSAEMPDATLATLKIQPSEPRDSAVYFCASGLALDRGYEQYFGPGTRLTVT.

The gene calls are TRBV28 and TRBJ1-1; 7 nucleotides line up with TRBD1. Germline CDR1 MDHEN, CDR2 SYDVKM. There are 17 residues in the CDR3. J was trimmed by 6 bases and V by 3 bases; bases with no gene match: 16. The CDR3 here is CASSLNPTGADLPEAFF. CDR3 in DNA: TGTGCCAGCAGTTTGAACCCCACAGGGGCCGATTTACCTGAAGCTTTCTTT.

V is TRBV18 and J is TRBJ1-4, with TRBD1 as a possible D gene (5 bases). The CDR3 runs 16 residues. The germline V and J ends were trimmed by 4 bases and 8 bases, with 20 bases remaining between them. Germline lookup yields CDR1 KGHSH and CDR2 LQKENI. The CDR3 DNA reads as TGTGCCAGCTCACGGGGCACTGGGGGGACTGCGGAAAAACTGTTTTTT. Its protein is CASSRGTGGTAEKLFF.

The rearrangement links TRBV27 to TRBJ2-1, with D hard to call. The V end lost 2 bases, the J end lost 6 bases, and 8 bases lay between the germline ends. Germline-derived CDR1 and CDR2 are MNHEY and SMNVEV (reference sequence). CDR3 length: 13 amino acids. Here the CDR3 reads CASSLGPFNEQFF. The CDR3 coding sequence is TGTGCCAGCAGTTTAGGGCCGTTCAATGAGCAGTTCTTC.

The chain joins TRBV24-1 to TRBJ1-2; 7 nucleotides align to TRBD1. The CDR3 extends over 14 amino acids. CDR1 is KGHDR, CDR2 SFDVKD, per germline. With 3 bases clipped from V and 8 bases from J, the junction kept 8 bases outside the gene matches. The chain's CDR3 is CATSDRSDRAGYTF. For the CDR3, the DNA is TGTGCCACCAGTGATCGATCCGACAGGGCCGGCTACACCTTC.

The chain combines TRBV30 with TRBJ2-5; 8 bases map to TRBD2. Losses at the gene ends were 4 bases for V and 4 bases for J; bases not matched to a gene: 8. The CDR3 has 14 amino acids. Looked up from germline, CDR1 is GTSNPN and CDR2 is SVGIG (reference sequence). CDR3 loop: CAWMAGRGAETQYF. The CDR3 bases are TGTGCCTGGATGGCTGGGCGGGGGGCAGAGACCCAGTACTTC.

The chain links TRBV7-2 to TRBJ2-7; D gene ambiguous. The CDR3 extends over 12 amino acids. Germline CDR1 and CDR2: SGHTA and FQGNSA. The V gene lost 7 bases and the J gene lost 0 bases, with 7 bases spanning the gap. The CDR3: CASTASSYEQYF. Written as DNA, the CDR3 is TGTGCCAGCACTGCGAGCTCCTACGAGCAGTACTTC. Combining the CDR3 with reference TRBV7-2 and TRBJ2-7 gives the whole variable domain GAGVSQSPSNKVTEKGKDVELRCDPISGHTALYWYRQSLGQGLEFLIYFQGNSAPDKSGLPSDRFSAERTGGSVSTLTIQRTQQEDSAVYLCASTASSYEQYFGPGTRLTVT.

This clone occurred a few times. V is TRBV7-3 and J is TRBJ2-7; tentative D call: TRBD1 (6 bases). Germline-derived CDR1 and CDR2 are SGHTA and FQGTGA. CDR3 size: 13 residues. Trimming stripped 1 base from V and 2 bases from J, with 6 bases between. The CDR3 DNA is TGTGCCAGCAGCTTAAGGGACACCTACGAGCAGTACTTC. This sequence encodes CASSLRDTYEQYF.

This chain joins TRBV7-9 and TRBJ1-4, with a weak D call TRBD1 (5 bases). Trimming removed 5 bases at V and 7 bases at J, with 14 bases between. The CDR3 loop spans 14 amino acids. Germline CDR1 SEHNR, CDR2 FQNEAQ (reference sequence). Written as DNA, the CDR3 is TGTGCCAGCAGCCCTCCGGGGGAAGGTGAAAAACTGTTTTTT. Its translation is CASSPPGEGEKLFF.

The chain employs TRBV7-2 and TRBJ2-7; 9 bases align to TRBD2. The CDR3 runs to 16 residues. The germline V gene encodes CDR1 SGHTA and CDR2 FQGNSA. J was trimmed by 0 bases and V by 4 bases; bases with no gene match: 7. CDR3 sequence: CASSYRGTSLSYEQYF. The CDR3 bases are TGTGCCAGCAGCTACCGCGGGACTAGCCTCTCCTACGAGCAGTACTTC.

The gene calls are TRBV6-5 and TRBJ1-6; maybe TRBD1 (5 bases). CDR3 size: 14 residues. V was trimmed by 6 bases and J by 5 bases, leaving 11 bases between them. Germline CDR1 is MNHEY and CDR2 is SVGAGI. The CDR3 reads CASSGGQNNSPLHF. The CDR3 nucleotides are TGTGCCAGCAGCGGCGGACAAAATAATTCACCCCTCCACTTT.

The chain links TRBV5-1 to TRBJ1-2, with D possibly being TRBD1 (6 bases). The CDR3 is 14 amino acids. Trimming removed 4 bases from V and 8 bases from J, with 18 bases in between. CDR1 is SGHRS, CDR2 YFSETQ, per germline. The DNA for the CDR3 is TGCGCCAGCAGCGTCGACAGGCAGGGCGAGGGCTACACCTTC. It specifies CASSVDRQGEGYTF. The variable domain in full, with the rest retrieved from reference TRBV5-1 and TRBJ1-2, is KAGVTQTPRYLIKTRGQQVTLSCSPISGHRSVSWYQQTPGQGLQFLFEYFSETQRNKGNFPGRFSGRQFSNSRSEMNVSTLELGDSALYLCASSVDRQGEGYTFGSGTRLTVV.

CDR3 DNA: TGTGCCAGTAGTATTGCAGGGACAGGGGCCAACGTCCTGACTTTC. Translated, it gives CASSIAGTGANVLTF. The chain couples TRBV19 to TRBJ2-6; D may be TRBD1 (6 bases). Per the germline V gene, CDR1 is LNHDA and CDR2 is SQIVND (reference sequence). Trimming removed 3 bases from V and 4 bases from J, with 10 bases in between. This CDR3 has 15 residues. Full variable domain (rest looked up from reference TRBV19 and TRBJ2-6): DGGITQSPKYLFRKEGQNVTLSCEQNLNHDAMYWYRQDPGQGLRLIYYSQIVNDFQKGDIAEGYSVSREKKESFPLTVTSAQKNPTAFYLCASSIAGTGANVLTFGAGSRLTVL.